This T cell receptor (beta chain) originates from a study of cytomegalovirus exposure and HLA in healthy donors. Study summary: Out of a few hundred genotyped donors, about 80% belonged to the Caucasian-associated ancestry cluster. Study-level findings and limits: Reports indicate that TCR beta sequences accurately predicted the HLA-A and HLA-B alleles of most subjects. A later analysis reported that several of the most significant clusters appeared to be linked to common viral pathogens, among them Epstein-Barr virus.

Remarks on this clone: Its antigen is as yet unknown.

The CDR3 consists of 17 residues. V lost 0 bases, J lost 0 bases, and 13 bases lay in between. CDR1 LNHDA and CDR2 SQIVND come from the germline V gene (reference sequence). The study ran its PCR with 60 Vbeta and 13 Jbeta primers. TCRdb's table, derived via immunoSEQ multiplex PCR, lists solely in-frame clones and lacks some. The sample records fewer than 200,000 clones, 78% being singletons. Material: PBMCs. The sequence derives from a woman aged 30 to 39 in good health and CMV-seropositive. This chain uses TRBV19 with TRBJ2-3; tentatively, D is TRBD2 (6 bases). CDR3 DNA: TGTGCCAGTAGTATAGATTGGGCGGGAATTAGCACAGATACGCAGTATTTT. It yields the protein CASSIDWAGISTDTQYF.